A selection of T cell receptor beta chains follows, all from one sample in a study of CD8 T cells in ankylosing spondylitis. Each CDR3 protein is one row after TCRdb ran MiXCR on the 5' RACE reads. The repertoire has about 310,000 distinct CDR3 sequences, under 25% of them found once; the top ten carry 3% to 4%. The material sequenced was blood, either unsorted or a sorted T cell fraction (not recorded which). The receptors come from a female donor with ankylosing spondylitis or in good health (not recorded which). Both conserved end residues are part of each CDR3.

j_call	v_call	cdr3_aa
TRBJ2-7	TRBV24-1	CAAGEARKDPWGEQYF
TRBJ2-1	TRBV6-2/TRBV6-3	CASSYPVRGGNNEQFF
TRBJ2-1	TRBV6-5	CASSWAGAKFF
TRBJ1-4	TRBV7-8	CASSRTGNNEKLFF
TRBJ2-1	TRBV12-3/TRBV12-4	CASSLARGTSGRSLVNEQFF
TRBJ2-7	TRBV4-3	CASSQEGGSSYEQYF
TRBJ2-1	TRBV6-2/TRBV6-3	CASRSKGLVYEQFF
TRBJ1-1	TRBV10-3	CAISDLANTEAFF
TRBJ2-7	TRBV6-1	CASSPGGVPYEQYF
TRBJ2-1	TRBV30	CAWTLAGGYNEQFF
TRBJ2-4	TRBV20-1	CSASPGTGNIQYF
TRBJ2-1	TRBV7-2	CASSWRGGGNEQFF
TRBJ2-3	TRBV20-1	CSARGGRRLTDTQYF
TRBJ2-5	TRBV10-2	CASSSFRLAGEGGQETQYF
TRBJ2-5	TRBV19	CASSISGQETQYF
TRBJ1-6	TRBV20-1	CSARERAGAGSPLHF
TRBJ2-5	TRBV6-1	CASSEEGGKTQYF
TRBJ2-3	TRBV11-2	CASSWVAVGTDTQYF
TRBJ2-1	TRBV29-1	CSVLGRLANNEQFF
TRBJ2-7	TRBV2	CASSEDLAGVYEQYF
TRBJ2-5	TRBV11-2	CASSLDQREVAEETQYF
TRBJ2-7	TRBV7-9	CASSTPGRNEQYF
TRBJ2-7	TRBV5-1	CASSLRGTSGHYEQYF
TRBJ1-1	TRBV29-1	CSVERQTMNTEAFF
TRBJ1-4	TRBV6-1	CASSKGTRDGKLFF
TRBJ2-3	TRBV20-1	CSALAESTDTQYF
TRBJ1-5	TRBV28	CASSLPGVQPQHF
TRBJ2-1	TRBV20-1	CSGLSSGSGEQFF
TRBJ2-2	TRBV4-3	CASSRGAEMNTGELFF
TRBJ1-3	TRBV5-1	CASSLRGASGNTIYF
TRBJ2-2	TRBV20-1	CSARDRQNTGELFF
TRBJ2-2	TRBV29-1	CSVIKRRGNTGELFF
TRBJ2-4	TRBV4-3	CASSQDGPSAPRGIQYF
TRBJ1-2	TRBV12-3/TRBV12-4	CTSSLRRQGGYTF
TRBJ2-1	TRBV5-1	CASSGRRGGGNEQFF
TRBJ2-5	TRBV6-2/TRBV6-3	CASSYPTSGLRETQYF
TRBJ2-7	TRBV6-1	CASGPGDGRTWYF
TRBJ2-3	TRBV28	CASRPNTGLADTQYF